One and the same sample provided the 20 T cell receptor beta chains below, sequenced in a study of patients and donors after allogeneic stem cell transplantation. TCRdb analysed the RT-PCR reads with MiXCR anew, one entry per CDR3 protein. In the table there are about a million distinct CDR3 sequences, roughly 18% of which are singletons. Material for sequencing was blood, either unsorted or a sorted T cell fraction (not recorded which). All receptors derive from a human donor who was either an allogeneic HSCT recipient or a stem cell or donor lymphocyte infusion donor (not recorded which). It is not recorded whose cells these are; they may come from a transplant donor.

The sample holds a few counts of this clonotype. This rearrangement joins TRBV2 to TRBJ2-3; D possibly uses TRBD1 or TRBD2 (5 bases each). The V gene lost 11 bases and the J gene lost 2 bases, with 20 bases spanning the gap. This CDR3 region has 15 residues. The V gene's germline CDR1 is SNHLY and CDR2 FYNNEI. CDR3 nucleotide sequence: TGTGCCTTCGGGGCGGGCAGGCCTCTCACAGATACGCAGTATTTT. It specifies CAFGAGRPLTDTQYF.

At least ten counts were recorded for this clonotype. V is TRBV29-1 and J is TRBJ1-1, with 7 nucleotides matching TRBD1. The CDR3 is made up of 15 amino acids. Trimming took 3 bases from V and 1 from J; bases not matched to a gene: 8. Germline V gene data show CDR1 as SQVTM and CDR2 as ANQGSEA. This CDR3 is CSVDVTGQPNTEAFF. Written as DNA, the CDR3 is TGCAGCGTTGACGTCACGGGACAGCCGAACACTGAAGCTTTCTTT.

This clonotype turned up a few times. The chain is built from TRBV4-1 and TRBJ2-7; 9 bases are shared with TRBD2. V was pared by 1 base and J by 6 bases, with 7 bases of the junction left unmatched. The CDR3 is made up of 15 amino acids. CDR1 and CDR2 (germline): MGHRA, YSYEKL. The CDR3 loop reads CASSQVSLAGLEQYF. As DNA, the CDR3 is TGCGCCAGCAGCCAAGTCAGTCTAGCGGGACTCGAGCAGTACTTC.

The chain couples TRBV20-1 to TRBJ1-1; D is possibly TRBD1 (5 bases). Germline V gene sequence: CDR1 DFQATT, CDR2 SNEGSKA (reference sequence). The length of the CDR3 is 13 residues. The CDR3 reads CGGKAKLNTEAFF. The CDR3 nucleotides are TGCGGGGGTAAGGCCAAATTGAACACTGAAGCTTTCTTT.

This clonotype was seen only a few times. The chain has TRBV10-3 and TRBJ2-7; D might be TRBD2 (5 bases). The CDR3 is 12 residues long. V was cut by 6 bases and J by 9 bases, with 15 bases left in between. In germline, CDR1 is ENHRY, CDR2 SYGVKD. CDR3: CAIRGDSDGQYF. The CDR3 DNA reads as TGTGCCATCAGGGGAGATAGCGATGGGCAGTACTTC.

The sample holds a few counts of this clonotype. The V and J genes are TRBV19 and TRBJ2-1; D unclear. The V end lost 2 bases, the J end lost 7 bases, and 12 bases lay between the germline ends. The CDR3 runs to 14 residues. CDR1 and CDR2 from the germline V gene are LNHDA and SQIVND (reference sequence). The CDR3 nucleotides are TGTGCCAGTAGTATAAGGCTCCTGAATAATGAGCAGTTCTTC. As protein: CASSIRLLNNEQFF.

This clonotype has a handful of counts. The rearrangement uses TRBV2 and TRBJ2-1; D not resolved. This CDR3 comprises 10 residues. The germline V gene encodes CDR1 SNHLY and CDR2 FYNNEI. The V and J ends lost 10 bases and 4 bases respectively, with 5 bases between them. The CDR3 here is CATKYNEQFF. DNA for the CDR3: TGTGCCACCAAATACAATGAGCAGTTCTTC.

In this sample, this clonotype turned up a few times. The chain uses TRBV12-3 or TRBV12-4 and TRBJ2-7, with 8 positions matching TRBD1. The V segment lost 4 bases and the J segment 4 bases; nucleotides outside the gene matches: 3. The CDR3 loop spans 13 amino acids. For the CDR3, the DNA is TGTGCCAGCAGTTGGGACAGGAAATACGAGCAGTACTTC. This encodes CASSWDRKYEQYF.

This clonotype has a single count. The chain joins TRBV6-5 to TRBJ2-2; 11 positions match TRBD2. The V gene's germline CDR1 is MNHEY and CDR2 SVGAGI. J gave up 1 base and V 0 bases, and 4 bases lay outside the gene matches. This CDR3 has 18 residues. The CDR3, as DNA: TGTGCCAGCAGTTACTCGTGGGGGACTAGCGGGAACACCGGGGAGCTGTTTTTT. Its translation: CASSYSWGTSGNTGELFF.

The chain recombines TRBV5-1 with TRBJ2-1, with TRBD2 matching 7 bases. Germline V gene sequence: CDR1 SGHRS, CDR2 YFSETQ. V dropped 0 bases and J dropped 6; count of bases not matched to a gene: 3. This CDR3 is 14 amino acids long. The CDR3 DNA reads TGCGCCAGCAGCTTGGAGGCGGGGGTCAATGAGCAGTTCTTC. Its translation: CASSLEAGVNEQFF.

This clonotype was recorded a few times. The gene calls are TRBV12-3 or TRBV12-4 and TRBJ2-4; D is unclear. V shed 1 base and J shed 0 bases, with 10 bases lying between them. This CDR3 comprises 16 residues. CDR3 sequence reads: CASSLGGGVAKNIQYF. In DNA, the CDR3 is TGTGCCAGCAGTTTAGGGGGTGGGGTAGCCAAAAACATTCAGTACTTC.

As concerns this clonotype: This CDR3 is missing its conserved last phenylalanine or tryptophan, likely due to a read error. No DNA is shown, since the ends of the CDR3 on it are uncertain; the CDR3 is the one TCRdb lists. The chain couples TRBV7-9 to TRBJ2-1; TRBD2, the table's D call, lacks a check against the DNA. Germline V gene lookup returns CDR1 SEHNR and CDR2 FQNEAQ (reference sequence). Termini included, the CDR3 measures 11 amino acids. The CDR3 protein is CASSLSWRLAY.

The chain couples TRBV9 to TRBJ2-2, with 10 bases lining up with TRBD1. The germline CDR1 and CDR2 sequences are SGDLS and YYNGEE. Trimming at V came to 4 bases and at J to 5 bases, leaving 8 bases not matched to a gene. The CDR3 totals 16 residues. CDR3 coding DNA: TGTGCCAGCAGCCCCCCCGGGACAGGGGTGACCGGGGAGCTGTTTTTT. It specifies CASSPPGTGVTGELFF.

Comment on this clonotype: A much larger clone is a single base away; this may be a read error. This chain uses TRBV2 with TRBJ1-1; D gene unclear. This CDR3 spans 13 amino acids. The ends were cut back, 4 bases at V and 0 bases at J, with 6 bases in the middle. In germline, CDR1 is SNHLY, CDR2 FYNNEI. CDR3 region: CASSVSVNTEAFF. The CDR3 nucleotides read TGTGCCAGCAGTGTTTCAGTGAACACTGAAGCTTTCTTT.

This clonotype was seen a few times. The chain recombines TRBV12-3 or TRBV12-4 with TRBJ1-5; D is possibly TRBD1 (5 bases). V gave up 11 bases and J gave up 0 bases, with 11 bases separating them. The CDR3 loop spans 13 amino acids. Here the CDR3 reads CASGRSSNQPQHF. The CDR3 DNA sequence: TGTGCCTCGGGGCGGAGTAGCAATCAGCCCCAGCATTTT.

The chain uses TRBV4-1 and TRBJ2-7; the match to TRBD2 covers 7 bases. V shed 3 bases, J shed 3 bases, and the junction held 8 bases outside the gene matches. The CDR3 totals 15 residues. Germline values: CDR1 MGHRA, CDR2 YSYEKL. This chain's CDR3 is CASSQSGLYNYEQYF. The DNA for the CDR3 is TGCGCCAGCAGCCAGTCGGGACTATACAACTACGAGCAGTACTTC.

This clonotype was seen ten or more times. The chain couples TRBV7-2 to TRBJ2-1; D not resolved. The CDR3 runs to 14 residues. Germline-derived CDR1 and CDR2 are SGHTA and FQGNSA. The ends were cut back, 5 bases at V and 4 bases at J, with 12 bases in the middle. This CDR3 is CASSPSSVYNEQFF. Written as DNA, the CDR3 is TGTGCCAGCAGCCCAAGCTCGGTTTACAATGAGCAGTTCTTC.

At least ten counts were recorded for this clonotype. In DNA form, the CDR3 reads TGTGCCAGCATGCCATCGTTAGGCGGGGAGCTGTTTTTT. Translated: CASMPSLGGELFF. This chain links TRBV12-3 or TRBV12-4 with TRBJ2-2; no clear D. This CDR3 is built from 13 residues. V lost 7 bases and J lost 7, with 13 bases in between.

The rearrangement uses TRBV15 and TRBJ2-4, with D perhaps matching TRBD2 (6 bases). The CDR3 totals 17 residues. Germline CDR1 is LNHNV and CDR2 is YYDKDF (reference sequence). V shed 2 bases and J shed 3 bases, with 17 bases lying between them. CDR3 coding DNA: TGTGCCACCAGCAGAACCCGGGACTCCGTAGGCAAAAACATTCAGTACTTC. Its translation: CATSRTRDSVGKNIQYF.

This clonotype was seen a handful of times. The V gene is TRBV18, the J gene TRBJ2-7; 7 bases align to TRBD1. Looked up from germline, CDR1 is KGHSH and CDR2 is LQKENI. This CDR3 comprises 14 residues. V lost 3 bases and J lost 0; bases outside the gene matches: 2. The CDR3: CASSPDRLSYEQYF. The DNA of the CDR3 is TGTGCCAGCTCACCGGACAGGCTCTCCTACGAGCAGTACTTC.